This T cell receptor beta chain was captured by sequencing in a study of T cells after yellow fever vaccination. One entry per CDR3 protein, called by TCRdb with MiXCR from the 5' RACE reads. The sample lists 250,000 to 400,000 distinct CDR3 sequences, 4.1% occurring once. Germline V CDR1 and CDR2: MRHNA, SNTAGT. The CDR3 consists of 15 residues. J lost 7 bases, V lost 3 bases, and 4 bases had no gene match. This clonotype was counted ten times or more. The clonotype was recovered from a man between 18 and 29 years old who received the YFV17D yellow fever vaccine. Sequences were derived from PBMCs, sampled 5 days after the yellow fever booster vaccination. The gene calls are TRBV6-4 and TRBJ2-1; 12 positions agree with TRBD1. CDR3 in amino acids: CASSEAGQGANEQFF. DNA of the CDR3: TGTGCCAGCAGTGAAGCGGGACAGGGGGCTAATGAGCAGTTCTTC.